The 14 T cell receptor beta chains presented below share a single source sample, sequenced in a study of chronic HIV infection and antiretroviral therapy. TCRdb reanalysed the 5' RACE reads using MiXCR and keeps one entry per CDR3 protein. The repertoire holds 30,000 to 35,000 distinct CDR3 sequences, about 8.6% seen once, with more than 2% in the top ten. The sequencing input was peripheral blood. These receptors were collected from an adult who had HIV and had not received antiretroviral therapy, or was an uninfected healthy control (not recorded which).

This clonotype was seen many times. CDR3 amino acids: CASSTPLTGAGNEQFF. The CDR3 bases are TGTGCCAGCAGCACCCCCTTGACGGGGGCAGGGAATGAGCAGTTCTTC. This chain joins TRBV11-2 and TRBJ2-1; D may match TRBD1 or TRBD2 (6 bases each). V lost 5 bases, J lost 7 bases, and 21 bases lay in between. CDR3 length equals 16 residues. Per germline, CDR1 SGHAT and CDR2 FQNNGV. Using reference TRBV11-2 and TRBJ2-1 for the parts outside the CDR3, the full variable domain is EAGVAQSPRYKIIEKRQSVAFWCNPISGHATLYWYQQILGQGPKLLIQFQNNGVVDDSQLPKDRFSAERLKGVDSTLKIQPAKLEDSAVYLCASSTPLTGAGNEQFFGPGTRLTVL.

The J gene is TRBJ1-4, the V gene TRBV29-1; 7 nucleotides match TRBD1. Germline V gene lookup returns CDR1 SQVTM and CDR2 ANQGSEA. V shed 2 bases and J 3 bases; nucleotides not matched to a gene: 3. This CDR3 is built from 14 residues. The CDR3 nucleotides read TGCAGCGTTGAAAGACAGGGCTCTAATGAAAAACTGTTTTTT. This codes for CSVERQGSNEKLFF.

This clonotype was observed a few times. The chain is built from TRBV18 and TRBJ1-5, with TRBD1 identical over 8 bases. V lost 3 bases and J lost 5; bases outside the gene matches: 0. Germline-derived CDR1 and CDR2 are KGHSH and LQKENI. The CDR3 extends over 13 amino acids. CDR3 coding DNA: TGTGCCAGCTCACCGGACAGGGATCAGCCCCAGCATTTT. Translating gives CASSPDRDQPQHF.

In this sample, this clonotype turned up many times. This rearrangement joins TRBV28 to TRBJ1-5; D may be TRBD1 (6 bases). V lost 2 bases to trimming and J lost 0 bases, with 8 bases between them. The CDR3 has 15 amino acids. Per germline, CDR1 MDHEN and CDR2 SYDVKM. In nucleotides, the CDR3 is TGTGCCAGCAGTTTAAACAGGGATAGCAATCAGCCCCAGCATTTT. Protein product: CASSLNRDSNQPQHF.

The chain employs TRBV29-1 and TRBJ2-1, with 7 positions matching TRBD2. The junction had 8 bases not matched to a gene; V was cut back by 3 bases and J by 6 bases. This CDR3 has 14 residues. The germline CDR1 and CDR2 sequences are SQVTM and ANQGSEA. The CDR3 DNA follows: TGCAGCGTTGAGCGGGGGAGGTTGGGCAATGAGCAGTTCTTC. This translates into CSVERGRLGNEQFF.

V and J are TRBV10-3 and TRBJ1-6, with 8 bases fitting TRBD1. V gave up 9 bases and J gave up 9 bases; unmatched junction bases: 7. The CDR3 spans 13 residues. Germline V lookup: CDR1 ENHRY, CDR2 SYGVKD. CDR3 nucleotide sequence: TGTGCCATTGCGACAGGGGACCGTTCACCCCTCCACTTT. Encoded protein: CAIATGDRSPLHF.

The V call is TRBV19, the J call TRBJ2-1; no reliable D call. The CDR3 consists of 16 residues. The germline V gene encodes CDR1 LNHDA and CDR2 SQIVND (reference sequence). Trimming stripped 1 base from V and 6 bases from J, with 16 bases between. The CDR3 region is CASSIGKLSPRNEQFF. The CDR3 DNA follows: TGTGCCAGTAGTATAGGAAAACTTAGCCCTCGCAATGAGCAGTTCTTC.

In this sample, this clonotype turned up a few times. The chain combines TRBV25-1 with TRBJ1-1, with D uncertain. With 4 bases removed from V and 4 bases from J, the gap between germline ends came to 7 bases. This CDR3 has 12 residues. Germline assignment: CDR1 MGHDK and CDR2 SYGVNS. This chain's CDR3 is CASSGAGTEAFF. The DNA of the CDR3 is TGTGCCAGCAGTGGGGCCGGCACTGAAGCTTTCTTT.

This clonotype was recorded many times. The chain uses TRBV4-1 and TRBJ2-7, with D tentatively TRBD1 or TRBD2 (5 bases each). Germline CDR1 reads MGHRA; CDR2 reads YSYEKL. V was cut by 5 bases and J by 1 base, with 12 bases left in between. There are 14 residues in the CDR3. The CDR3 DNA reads TGCGCCAGCAGCGCGCCCGGGACGTCCTACGAGCAGTACTTC. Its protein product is CASSAPGTSYEQYF.

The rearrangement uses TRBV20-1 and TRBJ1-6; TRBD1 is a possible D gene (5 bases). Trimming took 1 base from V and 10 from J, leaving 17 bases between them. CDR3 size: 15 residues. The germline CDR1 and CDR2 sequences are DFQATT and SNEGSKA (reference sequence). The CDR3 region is CSARVSLGGESPLHF. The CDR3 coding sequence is TGCAGTGCTAGAGTATCACTCGGAGGGGAATCACCCCTCCACTTT.

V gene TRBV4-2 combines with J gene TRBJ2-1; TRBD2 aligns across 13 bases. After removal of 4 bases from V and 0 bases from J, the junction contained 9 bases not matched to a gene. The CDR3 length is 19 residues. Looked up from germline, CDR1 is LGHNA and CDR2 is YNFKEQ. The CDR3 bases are TGTGCCAGCAGCCCATACGGACTAGCGGGAGAGACCTCCTACAATGAGCAGTTCTTC. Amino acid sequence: CASSPYGLAGETSYNEQFF.

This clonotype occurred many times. Written as DNA, the CDR3 is TGCGCCAGCAGCTTGGGGCAGCCGGTTCCCTCAATCGATGAAGCTTTCTTT. This encodes CASSLGQPVPSIDEAFF. The chain links TRBV5-1 to TRBJ1-1; the D is unclear. The CDR3 loop spans 17 amino acids. The V gene's germline CDR1 is SGHRS and CDR2 YFSETQ. The ends were cut back, 0 bases at V and 7 bases at J, with 22 bases in the middle. The full variable domain, rest sourced from reference TRBV5-1 and TRBJ1-1, is KAGVTQTPRYLIKTRGQQVTLSCSPISGHRSVSWYQQTPGQGLQFLFEYFSETQRNKGNFPGRFSGRQFSNSRSEMNVSTLELGDSALYLCASSLGQPVPSIDEAFFGQGTRLTVV.

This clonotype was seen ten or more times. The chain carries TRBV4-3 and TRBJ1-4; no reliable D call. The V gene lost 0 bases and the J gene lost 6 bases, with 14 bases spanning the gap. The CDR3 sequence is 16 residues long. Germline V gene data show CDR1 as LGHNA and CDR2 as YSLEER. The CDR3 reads CASSQDKEGEDEKLFF. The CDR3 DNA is TGCGCCAGCAGCCAAGATAAGGAGGGAGAGGATGAAAAACTGTTTTTT.

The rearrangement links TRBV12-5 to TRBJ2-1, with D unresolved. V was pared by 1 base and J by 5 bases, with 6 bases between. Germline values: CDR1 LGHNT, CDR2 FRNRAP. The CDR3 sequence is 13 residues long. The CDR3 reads CASGLANNNEQFF. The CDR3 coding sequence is TGTGCTAGTGGTTTGGCGAACAACAATGAGCAGTTCTTC.